These 22 T cell receptor beta chains share one sample of origin, sequenced in a study of T cell responses to AZD1222 COVID-19 vaccine. Libraries were prepared by immunoSEQ multiplex PCR; TCRdb keeps only in-frame clonotypes and omits some of them. The sample includes about 140,000 clones, 80% to 90% of them seen just once. Sequencing was performed on peripheral blood, taken on day 0 of AZD1222 vaccination. These receptors all stem from an adult in good health.

The chain recombines TRBV27 with TRBJ2-7; 8 bases map to TRBD1. Trimming removed 4 bases from V and 1 base from J; junction bases left unmatched: 9. Looked up from germline, CDR1 is MNHEY and CDR2 is SMNVEV (reference sequence). The CDR3 is 16 residues long. The CDR3 DNA follows: TGTGCCAGCAGTTCCGTTGGACAGGGACTTTCCTACGAGCAGTACTTC. As protein: CASSSVGQGLSYEQYF.

Only a few counts were recorded for this clone. The chain couples TRBV14 to TRBJ1-2; D is ambiguous. The CDR3 covers 15 residues. Trimming pared 0 bases from V and 8 bases from J, leaving 16 bases between. From germline, CDR1 is SGHDN and CDR2 FVKESK. This CDR3 is CASSQEGVSGWGYTF. In DNA, the CDR3 is TGTGCCAGCAGCCAAGAAGGCGTCAGCGGGTGGGGCTACACCTTC.

The chain uses TRBV2 and TRBJ2-7; maybe TRBD1 (5 bases). V gave up 4 bases and J gave up 1 base, with 17 bases separating them. The CDR3 is 16 residues long. The germline CDR1 and CDR2 sequences are SNHLY and FYNNEI. CDR3 bases: TGTGCCAGCAGTGTGGGCCCACCGCAGGGTTCCTACGAGCAGTACTTC. Protein product: CASSVGPPQGSYEQYF.

The chain carries TRBV18 and TRBJ1-2; D is perhaps TRBD1 (5 bases). Germline CDR1 is KGHSH and CDR2 is LQKENI. The CDR3 is made up of 14 amino acids. V was cut by 3 bases and J by 6 bases, with 14 bases left in between. The CDR3 loop reads CASSPGTGFDGYTF. CDR3 sequence (DNA): TGTGCCAGCTCACCGGGAACAGGTTTCGATGGCTACACCTTC.

The gene calls are TRBV30 and TRBJ2-2; either TRBD1 or TRBD2 may supply D (5 bases each). The ends were cut back, 2 bases at V and 7 bases at J, with 11 bases in the middle. The germline V gene has CDR1 GTSNPN and CDR2 SVGIG (reference sequence). This CDR3 has 13 amino acids. The CDR3 DNA reads TGTGCCTGGAGTATCTTGGGGGTCGGGGAGCTGTTTTTT. Amino acid sequence: CAWSILGVGELFF.

The chain joins TRBV7-8 to TRBJ2-7; possibly TRBD2 for D (6 bases). The CDR3 covers 15 residues. Germline CDR1 SGHVS, CDR2 FQNEAQ. The V end was cut by 5 bases, the J end by 6 bases, with 20 bases between. CDR3 nucleotide sequence: TGTGCCAGCAGCCGGACTATGACCAAGGGGAGCGAGCAGTACTTC. Its translation is CASSRTMTKGSEQYF.

This clone has only a few counts. V gene TRBV2 combines with J gene TRBJ1-6; tentatively, D is TRBD1 (5 bases). Germline V gene data show CDR1 as SNHLY and CDR2 as FYNNEI. The CDR3 consists of 16 residues. V lost 6 bases to trimming and J lost 7 bases, with 19 bases between them. This CDR3 reads CASSKAGTSLNSPLHF. DNA for the CDR3: TGTGCCAGCAGCAAAGCAGGGACCAGTTTGAATTCACCCCTCCACTTT.

The rearrangement links TRBV30 to TRBJ1-4; a weak D match, TRBD1 (6 bases). Germline-derived CDR1 and CDR2 are GTSNPN and SVGIG (reference sequence). V lost 0 bases to trimming and J lost 8 bases, with 13 bases between them. The CDR3 consists of 14 residues. The CDR3 DNA follows: TGTGCCTGGAGTGTGGAAACAGGGAGGGAAAAACTGTTTTTT. The encoded protein is CAWSVETGREKLFF.

This clone has a single count. The chain uses TRBV3-1 (or the pseudogene TRBV3-2) and TRBJ2-7; D uncertain. In germline, CDR1 is LGHDT, CDR2 YNNKEL (reference sequence). This CDR3 spans 13 amino acids. The V and J ends lost 2 bases and 0 bases respectively, with 5 bases between them. CDR3 in amino acids: CASSQYGSYEQYF. The CDR3, as DNA: TGTGCCAGCAGCCAATATGGCTCCTACGAGCAGTACTTC.

V is TRBV5-1 and J is TRBJ2-1, with TRBD2 matching 11 bases. Losses at the gene ends were 2 bases for V and 9 bases for J; bases not matched to a gene: 1. Germline V gene sequence: CDR1 SGHRS, CDR2 YFSETQ. The CDR3 length is 13 residues. The CDR3 DNA sequence: TGCGCCAGCAGCTTCCTAGCGGGAGGTGAGCAGTTCTTC. Translation: CASSFLAGGEQFF.

This chain links TRBV6-1 with TRBJ1-3; TRBD1 is a possible D gene (6 bases). Germline CDR1 MNHNS, CDR2 SASEGT. Trimming removed 0 bases from V and 0 bases from J, with 12 bases in between. The CDR3 runs to 17 residues. CDR3 sequence reads: CASSEAPRTVSGNTIYF. The CDR3 coding sequence is TGTGCCAGCAGTGAAGCTCCCAGGACAGTCTCTGGAAACACCATATATTTT.

The chain joins TRBV12-3 or TRBV12-4 to TRBJ1-1; D gene unclear. The CDR3 has 13 amino acids. V lost 6 bases and J 3 bases, leaving 11 bases between the germline ends. CDR3 DNA sequence: TGTGCCAGCAGCCTCACTTGGGACACTGAAGCTTTCTTT. Protein product: CASSLTWDTEAFF.

The chain carries TRBV9 and TRBJ2-7, with TRBD2 matching 14 bases. This CDR3 has 15 amino acids. V trimming: 4 bases; J trimming: 6 bases; junction bases outside the gene matches: 6. Germline loops: CDR1 SGDLS, CDR2 YYNGEE. The CDR3 DNA is TGTGCCAGCAGCTCGACTAGCGGGAGGGCTGCCGAGCAGTACTTC. Translation: CASSSTSGRAAEQYF.

The chain has TRBV12-5 and TRBJ2-1, with 13 positions matching TRBD2. This CDR3 spans 16 amino acids. V lost 5 bases and J lost 7; bases outside the gene matches: 8. The germline V gene has CDR1 LGHNT and CDR2 FRNRAP. DNA of the CDR3: TGTGCTAGTGGTCAAGGACTAGCGGGAGTCAAGAATGAGCAGTTCTTC. Protein: CASGQGLAGVKNEQFF.

This clone was observed a single time. This chain uses TRBV29-1 with TRBJ2-2; D remains unclear. Deletions cut 4 bases from V and 3 bases from J, with 6 bases between. The length of the CDR3 is 12 residues. The germline V gene encodes CDR1 SQVTM and CDR2 ANQGSEA. The CDR3 nucleotides read TGCAGCGTTGGGACCTACACCGGGGAGCTGTTTTTT. Translating gives CSVGTYTGELFF.

The chain joins TRBV30 to TRBJ1-4; 7 bases are a match to TRBD1. Germline CDR1 reads GTSNPN; CDR2 reads SVGIG (reference sequence). Germline trimming cut 2 bases from V and 6 bases from J; bases unmatched to any gene: 0. This CDR3 spans 12 amino acids. The CDR3: CAWSRGHEKLFF. Here the CDR3 DNA reads TGTGCCTGGAGTAGGGGGCATGAAAAACTGTTTTTT.

A note on this clone: Other DNA sequences within the sample encode an identical CDR3. The chain couples TRBV9 to TRBJ2-2; D unresolved. This CDR3 has 13 amino acids. The germline V gene encodes CDR1 SGDLS and CDR2 YYNGEE. V was pared by 0 bases and J by 5 bases, with 5 bases between. CDR3 DNA: TGTGCCAGCAGCGTAGGGGTAACCGGGGAGCTGTTTTTT. Protein: CASSVGVTGELFF.

This chain connects TRBV11-2 to TRBJ1-2; D is perhaps TRBD1 (6 bases). The CDR3 is 15 residues long. Trimming shortened V by 1 base and J by 10 bases, and 19 bases separated the two germline ends. CDR1 is SGHAT, CDR2 FQNNGV, per germline. CDR3 nucleotides: TGTGCCAGCAGCTTAGGACCAGGGGATTTAATGGTCTACACCTTC. Its translation: CASSLGPGDLMVYTF. The full variable domain, completed using reference TRBV11-2 and TRBJ1-2, is EAGVAQSPRYKIIEKRQSVAFWCNPISGHATLYWYQQILGQGPKLLIQFQNNGVVDDSQLPKDRFSAERLKGVDSTLKIQPAKLEDSAVYLCASSLGPGDLMVYTFGSGTRLTVV.

This clone was seen only once. The CDR3 DNA reads TGTGCCAGCAGCCGGGATTGGACTGAAGCTTTCTTT. As protein: CASSRDWTEAFF. This chain links TRBV14 with TRBJ1-1, with unresolved D. Between the trimmed V and J ends, which lost 4 bases and 5 bases, there was a span of 8 bases. CDR3 length: 12 residues. The germline CDR1 and CDR2 sequences are SGHDN and FVKESK.

The J gene is TRBJ2-3, the V gene TRBV9; D possibly matches TRBD1 or TRBD2 (6 bases each). Per the germline V gene, CDR1 is SGDLS and CDR2 is YYNGEE. V was pared by 0 bases and J by 2 bases, with 10 bases between. The CDR3 loop spans 15 amino acids. The CDR3 region has the DNA TGTGCCAGCAGCGTAGCGGGGGCCTTCACAGATACGCAGTATTTT. Amino acid sequence: CASSVAGAFTDTQYF.

The V and J genes are TRBV27 and TRBJ2-1, with D perhaps TRBD1 (5 bases). V was cut by 4 bases and J by 5 bases, with 12 bases left in between. Germline assignment: CDR1 MNHEY and CDR2 SMNVEV (reference sequence). The CDR3 is 14 residues long. The CDR3 protein is CASSSSGHDNEQFF. Here the CDR3 DNA reads TGTGCCAGCAGTTCTAGTGGACACGACAATGAGCAGTTCTTC.

This chain connects TRBV27 to TRBJ2-7; D possibly corresponds to TRBD1 (5 bases). CDR3 length equals 16 residues. Per germline, CDR1 MNHEY and CDR2 SMNVEV (reference sequence). V was clipped by 6 bases and J by 0 bases, with 18 bases between them. Here the CDR3 reads CASSTVTGPNSYEQYF. The CDR3 DNA sequence: TGTGCCAGCAGCACCGTTACAGGACCGAACTCCTACGAGCAGTACTTC.